Below, one TCR beta chain is given with its context. The protocol was immunoSEQ multiplex PCR, while the TCRdb copy is restricted to in-frame clones and leaves out a portion. This sample has tens of thousands of clones, with 62% found just once. Trimming pared 7 bases from V and 7 bases from J, leaving 10 bases between. Germline lookup yields CDR1 MGHRA and CDR2 YSYEKL. The CDR3 runs to 12 residues. The data were obtained in a study of cytotoxic CD8 clonotypes in ibrutinib-treated CLL. The material sequenced was PBMCs, taken before ibrutinib treatment. The chain has TRBV4-1 and TRBJ2-2; TRBD1 might be the D (5 bases). The receptor was derived from a human donor with chronic lymphocytic leukemia. This CDR3 is CASNQGYGELFF. For the CDR3, the DNA is TGCGCCAGCAATCAGGGTTACGGGGAGCTGTTTTTT.